This T cell receptor (beta chain) was retrieved from a study of vaccination and CD4 T cells after COVID-19. Regarding treatment: roughly 10-day PBMC culture with coronavirus spike peptide pools or control peptides (ViraFEST assay). Turning to this clonotype: As yet, its antigen is unknown.

CDR1 DFQATT and CDR2 SNEGSKA come from the germline V gene (reference sequence). CDR3 length equals 12 residues. V was shortened by 6 bases and J by 1 base, with 9 bases between the two germline ends. Oncomine TCR Beta short-read sequencing was applied to DNA from cultured CD4+ T cells. Via MiXCR, TCRdb re-called the PCR reads, giving one row per CDR3 protein. The data show 8,500 or so distinct CDR3 sequences, roughly 60% seen once. Sequenced sample: CD4+ T cells from blood, cultured in vitro. The chain has TRBV20-1 and TRBJ2-5; D not certain. This receptor was taken from a human donor who had recovered from COVID-19. The chain's CDR3 is CSAADRQETQYF. CDR3 DNA: TGCAGTGCCGCAGACCGCCAAGAGACCCAGTACTTC.